This T cell receptor beta chain appears in the sequencing data of a study of regulatory T cells in long-lasting Graves disease. Study-wide points: Peripheral blood, not thyroid tissue, was the sole material studied. Under persistent disease, TRBV28, TRBJ1-2 and TRBJ2-5 were used preferentially.

The germline V gene has CDR1 MNHEY and CDR2 SMNVEV (reference sequence). The ends lost 7 bases at V and 5 bases at J; junction bases unmatched: 4. This CDR3 comprises 14 residues. Time point indicated: newly diagnosed GD, antithyroid drugs for less than 3 months. Isolated PBMC RNA provided the starting material for the TCR library. Building of the TCR beta libraries involved iRepertoire HTBI primers and Arm-PCR of CDR3 regions. TCRdb processed the multiplex PCR reads anew with MiXCR; each CDR3 protein has one entry. The profile shows a few hundred thousand distinct CDR3 sequences, about 15% of them singletons. This clonotype was found many times. Its antigen is still unknown. The same sample was also used in a study of T cells in Graves' hyperthyroidism and ophthalmopathy. Per that paper: Diagnosis rested on symptoms, serum thyroxine and TRAb, thyroid ultrasound, and orbital computed tomography. Using the HTBI primer set, a first-round RT-PCR was run on the TCR CDR3.

The chain employs TRBV27 and TRBJ2-1, with 11 bases that match TRBD2. Sequences were derived from peripheral blood mononuclear cells (PBMCs), sampled at new diagnosis, from a patient treated with antithyroid drugs. This TCR came from a woman aged 45 to 65 with Graves disease. The CDR3 loop reads CASIAGGPNNEQFF. The CDR3 coding sequence is TGTGCCAGCATAGCGGGAGGGCCTAACAATGAGCAGTTCTTC.